This TCR beta chain was identified in a study of blood T cells in healthy people across ages. Primers used in a second PCR of about 7 to 12 cycles were a sample-barcoded 5' primer and a J-beta primer mix. In TCRdb, the 5' RACE reads were re-called with MiXCR into one record per CDR3 protein. The sample has approximately 900,000 distinct CDR3 sequences, 25% to 30% seen once. The table lists this clonotype with a few counts. CDR3 size: 14 residues. Germline CDR1 MNHEY, CDR2 SVGEGT. V lost 4 bases and J 0 bases, leaving 10 bases between the germline ends. These records were also assigned to another study, of T cells of mothers and their children.

The sample comprised blood. The sequence was collected from a woman between 35 and 50 years old in good health. The rearrangement joins TRBV6-2 or TRBV6-3 to TRBJ2-7; D gene unclear. This CDR3 is CASSWSAVSYEQYF. CDR3 in DNA: TGTGCCAGCAGTTGGTCGGCAGTCTCCTACGAGCAGTACTTC.